Listed below are T cell receptor beta chains from one sample, sequenced in a study of CD8 T cell repertoires and HIV-1 epitope variants. No cognate antigen is known for these TCRs. TCRdb keeps only in-frame clones here, not all; method: immunoSEQ multiplex PCR. The table records about 5,500 clones, 65% of them present only once. Source material: cultured CD8+ T cells derived from PBMCs. All receptors derive from a male donor with HIV. Both conserved end residues are part of each CDR3. Fields, in order: D gene, V gene, J gene, clone size, CDR3 DNA, CDR3 protein. D genes are given only for firm matches. Clone size is shown for a subset of rows, as once, few, many or a class of expanded clone.

D gene: TRBD1; V gene: TRBV28; J gene: TRBJ2-5; clone size: -; CDR3 DNA: TGTGCCAGCAGTCGTGAATCAGGGGGCCAAGAGACCCAGTACTTC; CDR3 protein: CASSRESGGQETQYF
D gene: -; V gene: TRBV6-5; J gene: TRBJ1-1; clone size: -; CDR3 DNA: TGTGCCAGCAGTTACCTCGTCGACAGTATTGAAGCTTTCTTT; CDR3 protein: CASSYLVDSIEAFF
D gene: -; V gene: TRBV18; J gene: TRBJ1-5; clone size: few; CDR3 DNA: TGTGCCAGCTCACCAGAGGGCGGGGCAGGCAATCAGCCCCAGCATTTT; CDR3 protein: CASSPEGGAGNQPQHF
D gene: -; V gene: TRBV7-3; J gene: TRBJ2-3; clone size: -; CDR3 DNA: TGTGCCAGCAGCTTATGGGGGGTAGATACGCAGTATTTT; CDR3 protein: CASSLWGVDTQYF
D gene: TRBD1; V gene: TRBV5-6; J gene: TRBJ2-7; clone size: -; CDR3 DNA: TGTGCCAGCAGCTTGGAGACAGGGGCAACCTACGAGCAGTACTTC; CDR3 protein: CASSLETGATYEQYF
D gene: TRBD2; V gene: TRBV7-6; J gene: TRBJ2-1; clone size: -; CDR3 DNA: TGTGCCAGCAGCCCCCTCGGGGGGGGTGAGCAGTTCTTC; CDR3 protein: CASSPLGGGEQFF
D gene: TRBD1; V gene: TRBV7-6; J gene: TRBJ2-1; clone size: -; CDR3 DNA: TGTGCCACCACGAGACAGGGCGTGTACAATGAGCAGTTCTTC; CDR3 protein: CATTRQGVYNEQFF
D gene: TRBD2; V gene: TRBV19; J gene: TRBJ2-7; clone size: medium-sized; CDR3 DNA: TGTGCCAGTAGTCCTCCTAGCGGGGGCCATCTCTTTAATTCCTACGAGCAGTACTTC; CDR3 protein: CASSPPSGGHLFNSYEQYF
D gene: -; V gene: TRBV7-6; J gene: TRBJ2-1; clone size: -; CDR3 DNA: TGTGCCAGCAGCTTAGCGCTTAACAATGAGCAGTTCTTC; CDR3 protein: CASSLALNNEQFF
D gene: -; V gene: TRBV2; J gene: TRBJ1-1; clone size: -; CDR3 DNA: TGTGCCAGCAGTGGGCTACACCCCGAAGCTTTCTTT; CDR3 protein: CASSGLHPEAFF
D gene: TRBD2; V gene: TRBV7-8; J gene: TRBJ2-3; clone size: few; CDR3 DNA: TGTGCCAGCAGCTTAGGTTACGCGGGGGGTCCCACAGATACGCAGTATTTT; CDR3 protein: CASSLGYAGGPTDTQYF
D gene: TRBD1; V gene: TRBV4-3; J gene: TRBJ1-2; clone size: -; CDR3 DNA: TGCGCCAGCAGCCAAGATCAGACAGGGCGGGAGAGTGGCTACACCTTC; CDR3 protein: CASSQDQTGRESGYTF
D gene: -; V gene: TRBV19; J gene: TRBJ2-2; clone size: -; CDR3 DNA: TGTGCCAGTGGGTGGGGGTACACCGGGGAGCTGTTTTTT; CDR3 protein: CASGWGYTGELFF
D gene: -; V gene: TRBV28; J gene: TRBJ2-7; clone size: once; CDR3 DNA: TGTGCCAGCAGTTTGACCAGGGGTGGGGCCGAGCAGTACTTC; CDR3 protein: CASSLTRGGAEQYF
D gene: -; V gene: TRBV11-2; J gene: TRBJ2-5; clone size: -; CDR3 DNA: TGTGCCAGCAGCTTCCCAAACTTCGAGACCCAGTACTTC; CDR3 protein: CASSFPNFETQYF
D gene: -; V gene: TRBV11-2; J gene: TRBJ1-5; clone size: medium-sized; CDR3 DNA: TGTGCCAGCAGCAGGGACCAGGAGGGTCAGCCCCAGCATTTT; CDR3 protein: CASSRDQEGQPQHF
D gene: TRBD1; V gene: TRBV6-5; J gene: TRBJ1-1; clone size: -; CDR3 DNA: TGTGCCAGCAGTTACGAGGGGGCCTTCGACACTGAAGCTTTCTTT; CDR3 protein: CASSYEGAFDTEAFF
D gene: TRBD1; V gene: TRBV7-9; J gene: TRBJ2-7; clone size: -; CDR3 DNA: TGTGCCAGCAGCTTGACAGGGGTCGGAGACGAGCAGTACTTC; CDR3 protein: CASSLTGVGDEQYF
D gene: -; V gene: TRBV6-5; J gene: TRBJ2-1; clone size: -; CDR3 DNA: TGTGCCAGCAGTTTAGGAGGGGGGGGGCAGTTCTTC; CDR3 protein: CASSLGGGGQFF
D gene: -; V gene: TRBV28; J gene: TRBJ2-1; clone size: -; CDR3 DNA: TGTGCCAGCAAATCTGGCGGGGTGTCCTACAATGAGCAGTTCTTC; CDR3 protein: CASKSGGVSYNEQFF
D gene: TRBD2; V gene: TRBV11-2; J gene: TRBJ2-1; clone size: -; CDR3 DNA: TGTGCCAGCAGCTTAGTGGACCGACTAGCGGGGGGCCCCAGGGAGCAGTTCTTC; CDR3 protein: CASSLVDRLAGGPREQFF
D gene: TRBD1; V gene: TRBV7-9; J gene: TRBJ1-2; clone size: -; CDR3 DNA: TGTGCCAGCAGGCTACCGGGACAGGGGGTTTTCTATGGCTACACCTTC; CDR3 protein: CASRLPGQGVFYGYTF
D gene: -; V gene: TRBV11-2; J gene: TRBJ1-3; clone size: few; CDR3 DNA: TGTGCCAGCAGCTTATTCTCTGGAAACACCATATATTTT; CDR3 protein: CASSLFSGNTIYF
D gene: TRBD1; V gene: TRBV15; J gene: TRBJ2-5; clone size: -; CDR3 DNA: TGTGCCACCAGCAGTGCCAGGGGGTACCAAGAGACCCAGTACTTC; CDR3 protein: CATSSARGYQETQYF
D gene: -; V gene: TRBV21-1; J gene: TRBJ2-5; clone size: -; CDR3 DNA: TGTGCCAGCAGCAAGGGCTACACTTTCTCTGAGACCCAGTACTTC; CDR3 protein: CASSKGYTFSETQYF
D gene: -; V gene: TRBV7-2; J gene: TRBJ2-7; clone size: -; CDR3 DNA: TGTGCCAGCAGCTCGCCAGGGGATGAGCAGTACTTC; CDR3 protein: CASSSPGDEQYF
D gene: TRBD2; V gene: TRBV5-4; J gene: TRBJ2-3; clone size: -; CDR3 DNA: TGTGCCAGCAGCTTCAGCGGGACTAGCACAGATACGCAGTATTTT; CDR3 protein: CASSFSGTSTDTQYF
D gene: TRBD2; V gene: TRBV7-8; J gene: TRBJ2-2; clone size: -; CDR3 DNA: TGTGCCAGCAGCTCGGGACTAGCCTCCTCCGGGGAGCTGTTTTTT; CDR3 protein: CASSSGLASSGELFF
D gene: -; V gene: TRBV19; J gene: TRBJ2-6; clone size: -; CDR3 DNA: TGTGCCAGTAGTATAGATCAGGGGTCTGGGGCCAACGTCCTGACTTTC; CDR3 protein: CASSIDQGSGANVLTF
D gene: TRBD1; V gene: TRBV19; J gene: TRBJ2-1; clone size: -; CDR3 DNA: TGTGCCAGTAGCATCGGGACAGGTCCTTACAATGAGCAGTTCTTC; CDR3 protein: CASSIGTGPYNEQFF
D gene: TRBD1; V gene: TRBV9; J gene: TRBJ1-1; clone size: -; CDR3 DNA: TGTGCCAGCAGCTTCCAGACAGGGAGGAACACTGAAGCTTTCTTT; CDR3 protein: CASSFQTGRNTEAFF
D gene: -; V gene: TRBV4-2; J gene: TRBJ2-7; clone size: few; CDR3 DNA: TGTGCCAGCAGCCAAGACGCGGGCCCAACTTCCTACGAGCAGTACTTC; CDR3 protein: CASSQDAGPTSYEQYF
D gene: TRBD2; V gene: TRBV5-1; J gene: TRBJ2-3; clone size: once; CDR3 DNA: TGCGCCAGCAGCTCGACTAGCGGAAGCACAGATACGCAGTATTTT; CDR3 protein: CASSSTSGSTDTQYF
D gene: -; V gene: TRBV27; J gene: TRBJ1-2; clone size: -; CDR3 DNA: TGTGCCAGCAGTCGGACAGTTGATAAAGCTAACTATGGCTACACCTTC; CDR3 protein: CASSRTVDKANYGYTF
D gene: -; V gene: TRBV7-9; J gene: TRBJ2-1; clone size: -; CDR3 DNA: TGTGCCAGCAGCACCACAGGTTACAATGAGCAGTTCTTC; CDR3 protein: CASSTTGYNEQFF
D gene: -; V gene: TRBV7-9; J gene: TRBJ2-3; clone size: -; CDR3 DNA: TGTGCCAGCAGCTTCACAGGGAACACAGATACGCAGTATTTT; CDR3 protein: CASSFTGNTDTQYF
D gene: -; V gene: TRBV19; J gene: TRBJ1-2; clone size: -; CDR3 DNA: TGTGCCAGTAGTATCGCGCTCTCGGCTGGCTACACCTTC; CDR3 protein: CASSIALSAGYTF
D gene: -; V gene: TRBV7-8; J gene: TRBJ2-5; clone size: once; CDR3 DNA: TGTGCCAGCAGCCCAAGGAGGGGATTCCAAGAGACCCAGTACTTC; CDR3 protein: CASSPRRGFQETQYF
D gene: TRBD2; V gene: TRBV4-3; J gene: TRBJ2-2; clone size: -; CDR3 DNA: TGCGCCAGCAGCCAACAAGAGCGGGGGGGGACCGGGGAGCTGTTTTTT; CDR3 protein: CASSQQERGGTGELFF
D gene: TRBD1; V gene: TRBV27; J gene: TRBJ2-4; clone size: -; CDR3 DNA: TGTGCCAGCAGTACCGGACAGGGGGCAGAGAACATTCAGTACTTC; CDR3 protein: CASSTGQGAENIQYF
D gene: -; V gene: TRBV19; J gene: TRBJ1-1; clone size: -; CDR3 DNA: TGTGCCAGTAGGATACCTGGACAGCCGAACACTGAAGCTTTCTTT; CDR3 protein: CASRIPGQPNTEAFF
D gene: TRBD2; V gene: TRBV10-2; J gene: TRBJ2-1; clone size: -; CDR3 DNA: TGCGCCAGTAGTGATTCGAGCGGGGGGCGAGGTGAGCAGTTCTTC; CDR3 protein: CASSDSSGGRGEQFF
D gene: -; V gene: TRBV9; J gene: TRBJ2-7; clone size: -; CDR3 DNA: TGTGCCAGCAGCCCCGGATCAAGGGGGAACGAGCAGTACTTC; CDR3 protein: CASSPGSRGNEQYF
D gene: -; V gene: TRBV9; J gene: TRBJ2-3; clone size: few; CDR3 DNA: TGTGCCAGCACCCTAATTAACCCAGGGGCGTATTTT; CDR3 protein: CASTLINPGAYF
D gene: -; V gene: TRBV28; J gene: TRBJ1-1; clone size: -; CDR3 DNA: TGTGCCAGCAGTTACGGGGCCCAGGAAGCTTTCTTT; CDR3 protein: CASSYGAQEAFF